The present T cell receptor beta chain was sequenced within a study of blood T cells in healthy people across ages. With a J-beta primer mix and a sample-barcoded 5' primer, a second PCR ran about 7 to 12 cycles. One entry per CDR3 protein, called by TCRdb with MiXCR from the 5' RACE reads. This table holds over a million distinct CDR3 sequences, roughly 43% found once. The CDR3 loop spans 15 amino acids. V was clipped by 8 bases and J by 1 base, with 16 bases between them. Germline assignment: CDR1 SEHNR and CDR2 FQNEAQ (reference sequence). This chain joins TRBV7-9 and TRBJ2-3; D is uncertain. The source is a young woman in good health. The material sequenced was blood. The CDR3 region is CASGLTNVRTDTQYF. The CDR3 nucleotides read TGTGCCAGCGGCCTAACGAACGTACGCACAGATACGCAGTATTTT.